Following are 26 T cell receptor beta chains from one sample sequenced in a study of T cell clonotyping in hematopoietic cell transplantation. Generated by immunoSEQ multiplex PCR, the TCRdb table keeps only in-frame clones and is missing some. Among approximately 46,000 clones, 80% to 90% were seen once, and the ten largest hold roughly 6%. The time point is: recipient sample about 28 days before transplant, after cytoreduction. The specimen was peripheral blood mononuclear cells, collected before stem cell transplant. These TCRs come from a man in his sixties with biphenotypic leukemia. Some clones in this sample may be carry-over from other donors' samples.

V is TRBV7-3 and J is TRBJ2-2; unclear D gene. Trimming left V 5 bases short and J 3 bases short, with 13 bases between. This CDR3 region has 15 residues. Germline V lookup: CDR1 SGHTA, CDR2 FQGTGA. The CDR3, as DNA: TGTGCCAGCAGCCCTGCTGGACGGGACACCGGGGAGCTGTTTTTT. Translation gives CASSPAGRDTGELFF. The entire variable domain, with the rest obtained from reference TRBV7-3 and TRBJ2-2, is as follows: GAGVSQTPSNKVTEKGKYVELRCDPISGHTALYWYRQSLGQGPEFLIYFQGTGAADDSGLPNDRFFAVRPEGSVSTLKIQRTERGDSAVYLCASSPAGRDTGELFFGEGSRLTVL.

The chain uses TRBV7-9 and TRBJ2-7; D is uncertain. Trimming took 1 base from V and 7 from J, leaving 11 bases between them. Germline values: CDR1 SEHNR, CDR2 FQNEAQ (reference sequence). The CDR3 sequence is 13 residues long. The CDR3: CASSLGWGREQYF. CDR3 DNA: TGTGCCAGCAGCTTAGGGTGGGGTAGGGAGCAGTACTTC.

The gene calls are TRBV6-1 and TRBJ1-1; maybe TRBD1 (5 bases). V was shortened by 2 bases and J by 2 bases, with 6 bases between the two germline ends. The CDR3 is made up of 13 amino acids. Germline lookup yields CDR1 MNHNS and CDR2 SASEGT. For the CDR3, the DNA is TGTGCCAGCAGTGAAACAGGTAACACTGAAGCTTTCTTT. Its protein product is CASSETGNTEAFF.

The rearrangement links TRBV11-1 to TRBJ2-7; TRBD2 matches at 11 bases. With 8 bases clipped from V and 2 bases from J, the junction kept 8 bases outside the gene matches. Germline lookup yields CDR1 SGHAT and CDR2 FQDESV (reference sequence). The CDR3 totals 15 residues. The CDR3 DNA reads as TGTGCCAGCGTGAGAGGGACTAGCGGAACCTACGAGCAGTACTTC. This translates into CASVRGTSGTYEQYF.

This clone has a single count. The chain has TRBV10-2 and TRBJ2-1; no clear D gene. The V end was cut by 7 bases, the J end by 0 bases, with 1 base between. The germline gives CDR1 WSHSY, CDR2 SAAADI. The length of the CDR3 is 11 residues. The CDR3 here is CASTSYNEQFF. The CDR3 bases are TGCGCCAGCACCTCCTACAATGAGCAGTTCTTC.

This chain connects TRBV6-6 to TRBJ2-7, with 10 bases that match TRBD2. This CDR3 comprises 16 residues. V dropped 4 bases and J dropped 6; count of bases not matched to a gene: 12. The V gene's germline CDR1 is MNHNY and CDR2 SVGAGI (reference sequence). CDR3 nucleotides: TGTGCCAGCAGTTTACGTCAGCGGGAGGGAGCAATCGAGCAGTACTTC. Its protein is CASSLRQREGAIEQYF.

V and J are TRBV30 and TRBJ2-1, with D perhaps matching TRBD2 (6 bases). The CDR3 runs to 15 residues. V lost 4 bases and J lost 2, with 15 bases in between. Looked up from germline, CDR1 is GTSNPN and CDR2 is SVGIG (reference sequence). CDR3 protein: CAWTSGRGAYNEQFF. The DNA of the CDR3 is TGTGCCTGGACCTCAGGGCGGGGTGCCTACAATGAGCAGTTCTTC.

This clone was seen just once. The chain is built from TRBV30 and TRBJ1-1, with D possibly being TRBD1 (5 bases). The CDR3 spans 16 residues. The V end lost 1 base, the J end lost 0 bases, and 15 bases lay between the germline ends. Germline lookup yields CDR1 GTSNPN and CDR2 SVGIG (reference sequence). In DNA form, the CDR3 reads TGTGCCTGGAGTGCCAGGGTCTATTCCATGAACACTGAAGCTTTCTTT. This translates into CAWSARVYSMNTEAFF.

J is TRBJ1-2 and V is TRBV9; D remains ambiguous. The V end lost 2 bases, the J end lost 1 base, and 24 bases lay between the germline ends. The CDR3 contains 19 residues. Germline CDR1 reads SGDLS; CDR2 reads YYNGEE. In DNA form, the CDR3 reads TGTGCCAGCAGCGTCCAAAGTACGCTTCAGCGAGGAGTTAACTATGGCTACACCTTC. Protein: CASSVQSTLQRGVNYGYTF.

The CDR3 is CAWSDRGSQYF. The DNA of the CDR3 is TGTGCCTGGAGTGATAGGGGTTCGCAGTATTTT. The J gene is TRBJ2-3, the V gene TRBV30, with a tentative D call TRBD1 (5 bases). Trimming cost V 1 base and J 10 bases, with 9 bases left between them. CDR3 size: 11 residues. Germline CDR1 GTSNPN, CDR2 SVGIG (reference sequence).

The chain joins TRBV6-6 to TRBJ1-1; D is uncertain. CDR1 and CDR2 (germline): MNHNY, SVGAGI (reference sequence). The CDR3 covers 14 residues. V was trimmed by 0 bases and J by 11 bases, leaving 16 bases between them. This CDR3 is CASSYSGMGLRAFF. CDR3 sequence (DNA): TGTGCCAGCAGTTACTCGGGGATGGGCCTGAGGGCTTTCTTT.

The chain carries TRBV11-3 and TRBJ2-2, with D perhaps TRBD2 (5 bases). Trimming pared 3 bases from V and 6 bases from J, leaving 11 bases between. CDR1 and CDR2 (germline): SGHNT, YENEEA. The CDR3 runs 14 residues. DNA of the CDR3: TGTGCCAGCAGCTTGGGAGCGCTCTCCGGGGAGCTGTTTTTT. It codes for CASSLGALSGELFF.

The V and J genes are TRBV6-5 and TRBJ1-5, with 9 bases fitting TRBD1. The CDR3 is 14 amino acids. Trimming at V came to 5 bases and at J to 11 bases, leaving 10 bases not matched to a gene. Per germline, CDR1 MNHEY and CDR2 SVGAGI. CDR3 DNA sequence: TGTGCCAGCAGTCACCGGGACAGGGAAGGGTCCCAGCATTTT. It translates to CASSHRDREGSQHF.

V gene TRBV6-5 combines with J gene TRBJ1-5; unclear D gene. Germline CDR1 is MNHEY and CDR2 is SVGAGI. V gave up 2 bases and J gave up 3 bases, with 5 bases separating them. The CDR3 totals 13 residues. The CDR3 region has the DNA TGTGCCAGCAGTTACAAATTCAATCAGCCCCAGCATTTT. This gives the protein CASSYKFNQPQHF.

Only a few counts were recorded for this clone. This chain connects TRBV10-3 to TRBJ2-1, with 12 bases identical to TRBD2. This CDR3 region has 16 residues. With 8 bases clipped from V and 3 bases from J, the junction kept 8 bases outside the gene matches. Germline CDR1 and CDR2: ENHRY and SYGVKD. The CDR3 region has the DNA TGTGCCATCTCCACCCCGGGACTAGCGGGCTACAATGAGCAGTTCTTC. Its translation: CAISTPGLAGYNEQFF.

The chain is built from TRBV25-1 and TRBJ1-2, with 7 bases that match TRBD1. The CDR3 extends over 13 amino acids. Germline V gives CDR1 MGHDK, CDR2 SYGVNS. Trimming took 5 bases from V and 3 from J; bases not matched to a gene: 3. This CDR3 is CASSNRGHYGYTF. CDR3 in DNA: TGTGCCAGCAGTAACAGGGGCCACTATGGCTACACCTTC.

This clone was observed a single time. The chain carries TRBV4-1 and TRBJ1-2; D not resolved. V was pared by 4 bases and J by 8 bases, with 11 bases between. The CDR3 is made up of 12 amino acids. Germline values: CDR1 MGHRA, CDR2 YSYEKL. CDR3 nucleotide sequence: TGCGCCAGCAGCCTACGTGGTGGCGGCTACACCTTC. It specifies CASSLRGGGYTF.

V gene TRBV4-1 combines with J gene TRBJ2-6; TRBD2 matches at 7 bases. Germline CDR1 and CDR2: MGHRA and YSYEKL. Unmatched junction bases numbered 6, after V lost 1 base and J lost 3 bases. This CDR3 has 17 residues. The CDR3 is CASSQVGLDGGANVLTF. CDR3 coding DNA: TGCGCCAGCAGCCAAGTCGGACTAGACGGTGGGGCCAACGTCCTGACTTTC.

V and J are TRBV28 and TRBJ1-1; TRBD1 might be the D (5 bases). Germline-derived CDR1 and CDR2 are MDHEN and SYDVKM. CDR3 size: 17 residues. Trimming took 5 bases from V and 7 from J, leaving 26 bases between them. CDR3: CASSIQRSSGNVGEAFF. As DNA, the CDR3 is TGTGCCAGCAGTATCCAAAGATCCTCAGGGAATGTGGGTGAAGCTTTCTTT.

The rearrangement links TRBV19 to TRBJ2-7, with D tentatively TRBD2 (5 bases). The CDR3 is 15 amino acids. Trimming stripped 4 bases from V and 2 bases from J, with 15 bases between. Germline loops: CDR1 LNHDA, CDR2 SQIVND (reference sequence). As DNA, the CDR3 is TGTGCCAGTAGTAAGGAGGCAAGGTGGGCCTACGAGCAGTACTTC. It yields the protein CASSKEARWAYEQYF.

This sequence joins TRBV9 and TRBJ2-5; TRBD2 aligns across 8 bases. V gave up 0 bases and J gave up 1 base; unmatched junction bases: 5. The CDR3 contains 16 residues. CDR1 is SGDLS and CDR2 is YYNGEE in the germline V gene. The CDR3 is CASSVDGGRPQETQYF. As DNA, the CDR3 is TGTGCCAGCAGCGTAGACGGCGGGAGGCCCCAAGAGACCCAGTACTTC.

A single count supports this clone. The chain uses TRBV7-6 and TRBJ2-2; 12 bases fit TRBD2. The germline V gene has CDR1 SGHVS and CDR2 FNYEAQ. CDR3 length equals 15 residues. Trimming cost V 2 bases and J 8 bases; bases outside gene matches: 3. CDR3 nucleotides: TGTGCCAGCAGCTTACGACTAGCGGGAGTGGGGGAGCTGTTTTTT. Translating gives CASSLRLAGVGELFF.

The chain recombines TRBV28 with TRBJ2-7; tentative D call: TRBD1 (6 bases). Germline V gene sequence: CDR1 MDHEN, CDR2 SYDVKM. This CDR3 has 15 residues. Trimming stripped 3 bases from V and 4 bases from J, with 16 bases between. This CDR3 is CASSLLGDNIYEQYF. The CDR3 DNA is TGTGCCAGCAGTTTGTTAGGGGACAACATTTACGAGCAGTACTTC.

This chain connects TRBV27 to TRBJ2-3; 7 bases align to TRBD1. Germline CDR1 reads MNHEY; CDR2 reads SMNVEV (reference sequence). The trim removed 4 bases at V and 4 bases at J, leaving 14 bases unmatched. CDR3 size: 17 residues. The CDR3 coding sequence is TGTGCCAGCAGTTCAACCGCGACAGGGAGTTTCGCAGATACGCAGTATTTT. Translated: CASSSTATGSFADTQYF.

The rearrangement joins TRBV7-2 to TRBJ2-3; the match to TRBD2 covers 7 bases. V was clipped by 0 bases and J by 4 bases; unmatched bases: 10. The germline CDR1 and CDR2 sequences are SGHTA and FQGNSA. The CDR3 totals 17 residues. DNA of the CDR3: TGTGCCAGCAGCTTAGCGTCCCGAGGCAGCGGGGCAGATACGCAGTATTTT. Its protein is CASSLASRGSGADTQYF.

The chain is built from TRBV28 and TRBJ1-1, with unresolved D. CDR3 length equals 12 residues. CDR1 MDHEN and CDR2 SYDVKM come from the germline V gene. V was trimmed by 4 bases and J by 10 bases, leaving 13 bases between them. CDR3 sequence reads: CASSSPGRVAFF. DNA of the CDR3: TGTGCCAGCAGTTCCCCCGGGAGGGTAGCTTTCTTT.